Listed here are 15 T cell receptor beta chains from one sample, sequenced in a study of radiation and T cells in renal cell carcinoma. Time point described: baseline pretreatment blood. Described treatment: 15 Gy SBRT to primary tumor, nephrectomy 4 weeks later. This table comes from immunoSEQ multiplex PCR, and its TCRdb copy is limited to in-frame clones, with some not included. Among 130,000 to 150,000 clones, more than 70% were seen once, and the ten largest hold approximately 12%. The sequences come from blood, collected from a patient whose treatment included radiotherapy and nephrectomy. All receptors derive from a woman aged 50 to 65 with renal cell carcinoma.

As for this clone: The sample has other DNA sequences that encode this CDR3 too. The V gene is TRBV7-2, the J gene TRBJ2-7; TRBD2 might be the D (5 bases). The CDR3 spans 15 residues. V shed 4 bases and J shed 6 bases, with 19 bases lying between them. Germline V gene data show CDR1 as SGHTA and CDR2 as FQGNSA. The DNA of the CDR3 is TGTGCCAGCAGCTGGACTGACTCCCTCCCAGGCGAGCAGTACTTC. Translated: CASSWTDSLPGEQYF.

Here the CDR3 DNA reads TGTGCCAGCAGCTTAGGGGCGGGCACCTCCACCGGGGAGCTGTTTTTT. Its translation is CASSLGAGTSTGELFF. The chain recombines TRBV7-3 with TRBJ2-2; D possibly uses TRBD1 or TRBD2 (5 bases each). CDR3 length: 16 residues. Per the germline V gene, CDR1 is SGHTA and CDR2 is FQGTGA. With 2 bases removed from V and 4 bases from J, the gap between germline ends came to 14 bases. The whole variable domain, remainder taken from reference TRBV7-3 and TRBJ2-2, is GAGVSQTPSNKVTEKGKYVELRCDPISGHTALYWYRQSLGQGPEFLIYFQGTGAADDSGLPNDRFFAVRPEGSVSTLKIQRTERGDSAVYLCASSLGAGTSTGELFFGEGSRLTVL.

This chain's CDR3 is CASSLSPSGSLNTEAFF. The CDR3 DNA reads as TGCGCCAGCAGCCTCAGTCCCTCCGGGAGCTTGAACACTGAAGCTTTCTTT. The chain carries TRBV5-1 and TRBJ1-1; D is undetermined. The germline V and J ends were trimmed by 4 bases and 0 bases, with 19 bases remaining between them. CDR1 SGHRS and CDR2 YFSETQ come from the germline V gene. This CDR3 comprises 17 residues.

The chain is built from TRBV18 and TRBJ2-7, with D perhaps matching TRBD2 (5 bases). The CDR3 consists of 15 residues. The V end was cut by 3 bases, the J end by 7 bases, with 19 bases between. Germline CDR1 reads KGHSH; CDR2 reads LQKENI. As DNA, the CDR3 is TGTGCCAGCTCACCGCAAGCCGGGGTTAGTGGTGAGCAGTACTTC. Amino acid sequence: CASSPQAGVSGEQYF.

In this sample, this clone turned up a few times. Other DNA sequences in this specimen translate into the identical CDR3. V is TRBV2 and J is TRBJ2-7; D not resolved. In germline, CDR1 is SNHLY, CDR2 FYNNEI. Trimming took off 3 bases at V and 3 bases at J, with 6 bases between the two ends. The CDR3 runs to 12 residues. The CDR3 here is CASSDWGYEQYF. The CDR3 DNA is TGTGCCAGCAGTGACTGGGGCTACGAGCAGTACTTC.

V is TRBV30 and J is TRBJ1-4, with a tentative D call TRBD1 (5 bases). Germline V gene data show CDR1 as GTSNPN and CDR2 as SVGIG (reference sequence). Trimming stripped 3 bases from V and 5 bases from J, with 13 bases between. The CDR3 totals 14 residues. The CDR3 DNA reads as TGTGCCTGGAGCGCGACAGAAGTAAATGAAAAACTGTTTTTT. Its protein product is CAWSATEVNEKLFF.

The V call is TRBV30, the J call TRBJ2-7, with unresolved D. V was clipped by 0 bases and J by 6 bases, with 21 bases between them. Per the germline V gene, CDR1 is GTSNPN and CDR2 is SVGIG (reference sequence). CDR3 length: 16 amino acids. The CDR3 protein is CAWSVRISPRVGEQYF. The CDR3 bases are TGTGCCTGGAGTGTAAGAATTAGTCCTAGAGTGGGCGAGCAGTACTTC.

The CDR3 DNA reads TGTGCCAGCTCACCTCAGGGGCCTGGGACTGAAGCTTTCTTT. Translation gives CASSPQGPGTEAFF. J is TRBJ1-1 and V is TRBV18; perhaps TRBD1 as D (6 bases). V lost 3 bases, J lost 5 bases, and 13 bases lay in between. CDR1 and CDR2 from the germline V gene are KGHSH and LQKENI. The CDR3 sequence is 14 residues long.

V is TRBV6-1 and J is TRBJ1-1; the match to TRBD1 covers 8 bases. The CDR3 is 15 amino acids. The junction had 7 bases not matched to a gene; V was cut back by 5 bases and J by 2 bases. Looked up from germline, CDR1 is MNHNS and CDR2 is SASEGT. CDR3 loop: CASSPRTGRNTEAFF. CDR3 nucleotide sequence: TGTGCCAGCAGTCCCCGGACAGGGCGCAACACTGAAGCTTTCTTT.

This chain uses TRBV15 with TRBJ1-6; D is uncertain. Germline V lookup: CDR1 LNHNV, CDR2 YYDKDF (reference sequence). Trimming left V 0 bases short and J 0 bases short, with 6 bases between. The CDR3 is made up of 16 amino acids. The CDR3 loop reads CATSRDGSSYNSPLHF. CDR3 DNA sequence: TGTGCCACCAGCAGAGACGGGAGCTCCTATAATTCACCCCTCCACTTT.

V is TRBV4-2 and J is TRBJ1-4; possibly TRBD1 for D (5 bases). The CDR3 has 16 residues. Germline CDR1 and CDR2: LGHNA and YNFKEQ. V lost 0 bases, J lost 4 bases, and 12 bases lay in between. The CDR3 reads CASSQDNRPFNEKLFF. The CDR3 DNA reads as TGTGCCAGCAGCCAAGATAACAGGCCCTTTAATGAAAAACTGTTTTTT.

V and J are TRBV4-2 and TRBJ2-6, with D perhaps matching TRBD1 (5 bases). Trimming pared 4 bases from V and 2 bases from J, leaving 15 bases between. CDR1 is LGHNA, CDR2 YNFKEQ, per germline. CDR3 length: 17 amino acids. This chain's CDR3 is CASSLATHRTGANVLTF. CDR3 nucleotides: TGTGCCAGCAGCCTGGCGACTCACAGGACTGGGGCCAACGTCCTGACTTTC.

This chain joins TRBV7-2 and TRBJ1-5; no clear D. Per the germline V gene, CDR1 is SGHTA and CDR2 is FQGNSA. The CDR3 is 14 amino acids. V lost 5 bases to trimming and J lost 5 bases, with 13 bases between them. The CDR3: CASSPPGRYQPQHF. The CDR3, as DNA: TGTGCCAGCAGCCCCCCGGGGAGATATCAGCCCCAGCATTTT. Full variable domain (missing parts from reference TRBV7-2 and TRBJ1-5): GAGVSQSPSNKVTEKGKDVELRCDPISGHTALYWYRQSLGQGLEFLIYFQGNSAPDKSGLPSDRFSAERTGGSVSTLTIQRTQQEDSAVYLCASSPPGRYQPQHFGDGTRLSIL.

This clone was counted once. The chain has TRBV5-1 and TRBJ1-3; TRBD1 might be the D (5 bases). The CDR3 sequence is 19 residues long. V was clipped by 0 bases and J by 0 bases, with 19 bases between them. Germline V lookup: CDR1 SGHRS, CDR2 YFSETQ. CDR3 nucleotides: TGCGCCAGCAGCTTGGCGTGGGAGAGGACAACCAGCTCTGGAAACACCATATATTTT. It translates to CASSLAWERTTSSGNTIYF.

V usage is TRBV6-1 and J usage is TRBJ2-3; D not resolved. The CDR3 length is 13 residues. The germline V gene has CDR1 MNHNS and CDR2 SASEGT. V gave up 6 bases and J gave up 2 bases, with 9 bases separating them. CDR3 in amino acids: CASSPIFTDTQYF. The CDR3 nucleotides are TGTGCCAGCAGCCCCATATTCACAGATACGCAGTATTTT.